The present T cell receptor (beta chain) was sequenced within a study of blood T cell repertoires in COVID-19. Overall study context: Researchers got acute and convalescent COVID-19 samples from the United States, Italy and Spain. Nucleic acid was either cDNA or gDNA, and it came from T cells, B-cell-depleted T cells, or PBMCs.

Source study methods: Reference gene primer amplification gave nucleated cell count estimates. Assay: immunoSEQ multiplex PCR; the TCRdb copy retains only in-frame clones and omits some. Clone size and the V and J calls come from that table; the DNA yielded D and trimming. This sample yields a few hundred thousand clones, of which about nine tenths are seen a single time; 1.5% to 2% belongs to the top ten. Seattle researchers signed up patients amid active infection and tracked them longitudinally. J gave up 2 bases and V 3 bases, and 3 bases lay outside the gene matches. Looked up from germline, CDR1 is SGHDT and CDR2 is YYEEEE. The CDR3 is 14 amino acids.

Input material: peripheral blood. The chain combines TRBV5-6 with TRBJ1-2; TRBD1 matches at 8 bases. This receptor was identified in a woman aged 25 to 39 with COVID-19, enrolled during active disease. The CDR3 is CASSSGDRNYGYTF. In DNA form, the CDR3 reads TGTGCCAGCAGCTCCGGGGACAGGAACTATGGCTACACCTTC. Variable domain in full (rest from reference TRBV5-6 and TRBJ1-2): DAGVTQSPTHLIKTRGQQVTLRCSPKSGHDTVSWYQQALGQGPQFIFQYYEEEERQRGNFPDRFSGHQFPNYSSELNVNALLLGDSALYLCASSSGDRNYGYTFGSGTRLTVV.